One and the same sample provided the 18 T cell receptor beta chains below, sequenced in a study of T cell changes during pregnancy in multiple sclerosis. Measured with immunoSEQ multiplex PCR; TCRdb has only the in-frame clones, and not every one. Of under 10,000 clones in the sample, 87% were seen once. Specimen: CD8+ T cells from peripheral blood mononuclear cells, collected in the first trimester of pregnancy. These receptors came from a female donor in good health, enrolled as a control in a pregnancy study.

The V and J genes are TRBV19 and TRBJ1-5; TRBD1 might be the D (5 bases). The CDR3 is 15 amino acids. Trimming took 0 bases from V and 6 from J, leaving 12 bases between them. Germline V gene sequence: CDR1 LNHDA, CDR2 SQIVND (reference sequence). The CDR3 region has the DNA TGTGCCAGTAGTATAGATGGGGGGATCGGTCAGCCCCAGCATTTT. This encodes CASSIDGGIGQPQHF.

This clone was picked up a small number of times. V usage is TRBV10-3 and J usage is TRBJ2-5, with TRBD1 matching 8 bases. The germline V gene encodes CDR1 ENHRY and CDR2 SYGVKD. The CDR3 length is 14 residues. Trimming at V came to 5 bases and at J to 4 bases, leaving 6 bases not matched to a gene. The CDR3 DNA follows: TGTGCCATCAGTCGAAAAACAGGGGGAGAGACCCAGTACTTC. It translates to CAISRKTGGETQYF.

The chain combines TRBV25-1 with TRBJ2-6; D is possibly TRBD1 (6 bases). Germline V gives CDR1 MGHDK, CDR2 SYGVNS. The CDR3 is 16 amino acids. V was pared by 3 bases and J by 3 bases, with 12 bases between. The CDR3 DNA follows: TGTGCCAGCAGTGAGGGATCAGGGGATGGGGCCAACGTCCTGACTTTC. This translates into CASSEGSGDGANVLTF.

This clone is judged medium-sized. J is TRBJ2-3 and V is TRBV28, with TRBD2 as a possible D gene (5 bases). The CDR3 is 11 amino acids. V was cut by 2 bases and J by 8 bases, with 5 bases left in between. Looked up from germline, CDR1 is MDHEN and CDR2 is SYDVKM. DNA for the CDR3: TGTGCCAGCAGTTTAGGAGGTACGCAGTATTTT. It yields the protein CASSLGGTQYF.

The rearrangement joins TRBV9 to TRBJ1-2; a weak D match, TRBD1 (6 bases). The CDR3 sequence is 16 residues long. The V gene lost 2 bases and the J gene lost 8 bases, with 22 bases spanning the gap. Looked up from germline, CDR1 is SGDLS and CDR2 is YYNGEE. The CDR3 DNA is TGTGCCAGCAGCGTTCGTACAGGGTGGGGAGTGGACGGCTACACCTTC. Its protein is CASSVRTGWGVDGYTF. The whole variable domain, remainder taken from reference TRBV9 and TRBJ1-2, is DSGVTQTPKHLITATGQRVTLRCSPRSGDLSVYWYQQSLDQGLQFLIQYYNGEERAKGNILERFSAQQFPDLHSELNLSSLELGDSALYFCASSVRTGWGVDGYTFGSGTRLTVV.

The chain joins TRBV2 to TRBJ1-1; 8 nucleotides line up with TRBD1. CDR1 and CDR2 (germline): SNHLY, FYNNEI. V shed 7 bases, J shed 5 bases, and the junction held 6 bases outside the gene matches. The CDR3 is 13 amino acids. The CDR3 region has the DNA TGTGCCAGCAACCAGGGGGCGCGGACTGAAGCTTTCTTT. This translates into CASNQGARTEAFF.

V and J are TRBV4-3 and TRBJ2-1, with D possibly being TRBD2 (5 bases). The CDR3 runs to 16 residues. V was pared by 3 bases and J by 5 bases, with 17 bases between. From germline, CDR1 is LGHNA and CDR2 YSLEER. The CDR3 DNA is TGCGCCAGCAGCCAGCGGGTTGGACCGCACAACAATGAGCAGTTCTTC. Translation gives CASSQRVGPHNNEQFF.

The chain uses TRBV5-4 and TRBJ1-5, with D unclear. This CDR3 spans 13 amino acids. Trimming left V 4 bases short and J 5 bases short, with 10 bases between. The germline CDR1 and CDR2 sequences are SGHNT and YYREEE (reference sequence). CDR3 loop: CASSPDNHQPQHF. The CDR3 DNA is TGTGCCAGCAGCCCAGACAACCATCAGCCCCAGCATTTT.

Sample share makes this clone medium-sized. The V call is TRBV4-1, the J call TRBJ2-7; 7 bases fit TRBD1. This CDR3 contains 16 residues. CDR1 is MGHRA and CDR2 is YSYEKL in the germline V gene. Unmatched junction bases numbered 10, after V lost 0 bases and J lost 5 bases. The CDR3 is CASSQEKAGGQHEQYF. CDR3 DNA: TGCGCCAGCAGCCAAGAGAAGGCAGGGGGTCAACACGAGCAGTACTTC.

A single count supports this clone. The V call is TRBV6-1, the J call TRBJ2-7; maybe TRBD1 (6 bases). This CDR3 is 13 amino acids long. The germline V gene encodes CDR1 MNHNS and CDR2 SASEGT. V was trimmed by 5 bases and J by 3 bases, leaving 11 bases between them. In DNA, the CDR3 is TGTGCCAGCAGTTCAGGGGACCTCTACGAGCAGTACTTC. Translated: CASSSGDLYEQYF.

V and J are TRBV6-1 and TRBJ1-1, with unresolved D. V lost 2 bases, J lost 1 base, and 5 bases lay in between. The germline V gene encodes CDR1 MNHNS and CDR2 SASEGT. The CDR3 is 13 amino acids. CDR3 sequence (DNA): TGTGCCAGCAGTGAACAGGAGAACACTGAAGCTTTCTTT. Its protein product is CASSEQENTEAFF.

The chain carries TRBV2 and TRBJ2-7; 8 bases match TRBD2. V was pared by 3 bases and J by 2 bases, with 6 bases of the junction left unmatched. This CDR3 is 15 amino acids long. CDR1 and CDR2 from the germline V gene are SNHLY and FYNNEI. CDR3 bases: TGTGCCAGCAGTGATATAGCGGGAATAACCTACGAGCAGTACTTC. Translating gives CASSDIAGITYEQYF.

In its sample, this clone is large. This sequence joins TRBV28 and TRBJ2-1; 8 positions agree with TRBD2. This CDR3 has 15 residues. V gave up 1 base and J gave up 6 bases; unmatched junction bases: 5. CDR1 MDHEN and CDR2 SYDVKM come from the germline V gene. CDR3: CASSLFSGGPNEQFF. CDR3 bases: TGTGCCAGCAGTTTATTCAGCGGGGGACCCAATGAGCAGTTCTTC.

This chain links TRBV28 with TRBJ2-7; D is undetermined. V shed 3 bases and J shed 6 bases, with 6 bases lying between them. The CDR3 is 11 residues long. CDR1 and CDR2 from the germline V gene are MDHEN and SYDVKM. The CDR3 is CASSFYTEQYF. The CDR3 DNA sequence: TGTGCCAGCAGTTTTTACACCGAGCAGTACTTC.

The V and J genes are TRBV28 and TRBJ1-1; D is possibly TRBD1 (5 bases). Germline lookup yields CDR1 MDHEN and CDR2 SYDVKM. This CDR3 has 13 residues. Trimming took 6 bases from V and 1 from J, leaving 9 bases between them. DNA for the CDR3: TGTGCCAGCAGCACGGACAAGAACACTGAAGCTTTCTTT. This sequence encodes CASSTDKNTEAFF.

This clone was found a few times. The gene calls are TRBV11-1 and TRBJ2-2; possibly TRBD2 for D (6 bases). Germline V gene data show CDR1 as SGHAT and CDR2 as FQDESV (reference sequence). There are 19 residues in the CDR3. V was trimmed by 2 bases and J by 0 bases, leaving 19 bases between them. The CDR3 DNA sequence: TGTGCCAGCAGCTTATGGGGGGTCAGGGAAAACCCGAACACCGGGGAGCTGTTTTTT. This translates into CASSLWGVRENPNTGELFF.

The chain uses TRBV20-1 and TRBJ1-2; D is ambiguous. Germline V gives CDR1 DFQATT, CDR2 SNEGSKA (reference sequence). The CDR3 totals 11 residues. V lost 1 base and J lost 5, with 5 bases in between. The DNA for the CDR3 is TGCAGTGCTAGAGTATTTTATGGCTACACCTTC. Translating it yields CSARVFYGYTF.

This sequence joins TRBV18 and TRBJ1-2, with D possibly matching TRBD1 (5 bases). The length of the CDR3 is 15 residues. Germline CDR1 is KGHSH and CDR2 is LQKENI. Deletions cut 3 bases from V and 2 bases from J, with 13 bases between. The chain's CDR3 is CASSPADDRNYGYTF. The CDR3 nucleotides read TGTGCCAGCTCACCCGCGGACGACAGAAACTATGGCTACACCTTC.